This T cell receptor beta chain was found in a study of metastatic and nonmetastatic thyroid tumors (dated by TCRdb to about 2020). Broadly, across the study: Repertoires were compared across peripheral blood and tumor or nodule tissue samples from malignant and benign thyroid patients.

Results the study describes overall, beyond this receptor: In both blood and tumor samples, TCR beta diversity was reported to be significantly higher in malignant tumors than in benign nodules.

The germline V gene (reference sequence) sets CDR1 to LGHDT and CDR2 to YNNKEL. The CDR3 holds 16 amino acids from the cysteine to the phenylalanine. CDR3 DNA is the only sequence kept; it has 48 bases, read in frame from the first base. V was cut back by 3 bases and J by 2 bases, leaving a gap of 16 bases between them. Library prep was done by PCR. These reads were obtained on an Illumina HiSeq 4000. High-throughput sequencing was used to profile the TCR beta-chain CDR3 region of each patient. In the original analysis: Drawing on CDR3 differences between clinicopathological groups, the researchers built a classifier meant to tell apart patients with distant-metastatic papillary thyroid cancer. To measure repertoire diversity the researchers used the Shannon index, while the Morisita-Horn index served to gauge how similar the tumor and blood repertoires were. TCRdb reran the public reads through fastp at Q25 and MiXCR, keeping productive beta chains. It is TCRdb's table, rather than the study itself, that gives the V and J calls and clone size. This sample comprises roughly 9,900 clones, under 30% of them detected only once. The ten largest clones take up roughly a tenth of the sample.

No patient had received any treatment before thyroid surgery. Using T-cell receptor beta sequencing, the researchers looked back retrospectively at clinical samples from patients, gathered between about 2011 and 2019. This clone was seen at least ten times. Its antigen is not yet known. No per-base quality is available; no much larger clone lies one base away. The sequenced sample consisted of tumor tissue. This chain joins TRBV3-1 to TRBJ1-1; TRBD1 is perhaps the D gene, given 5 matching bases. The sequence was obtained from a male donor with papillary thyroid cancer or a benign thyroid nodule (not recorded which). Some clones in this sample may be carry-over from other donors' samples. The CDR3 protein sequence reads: CASSHMGLGHNTEAFF. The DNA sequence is TGTGCCAGCAGCCATATGGGACTCGGACATAACACTGAAGCTTTCTTT.